This is a list of T cell receptor beta chains from one sample in a study of cytomegalovirus exposure and HLA in healthy donors. The repertoire was sequenced with immunoSEQ multiplex PCR; TCRdb's copy has only in-frame clones and lacks some. The table has 140,000 to 150,000 clones, around 82% seen once. Sequenced: PBMCs. These receptors were collected from a female donor in good health and CMV-seronegative. Each CDR3 is given without its conserved first and last residue. Fields, in order: V gene, J gene, CDR3 protein.

v_gene: TRBV5-6; j_gene: TRBJ2-3; CDR3aa: ASSSLIAGASTDTQY
v_gene: TRBV28; j_gene: TRBJ1-2; CDR3aa: ASSPQGILNYGYT
v_gene: TRBV5-4; j_gene: TRBJ1-6; CDR3aa: ASSNRAGNSPLH
v_gene: TRBV5-6; j_gene: TRBJ1-6; CDR3aa: ASSNWGRRFSPLH
v_gene: TRBV28; j_gene: TRBJ2-3; CDR3aa: ASSPSPPTSDTQY
v_gene: TRBV14; j_gene: TRBJ2-7; CDR3aa: ASSLLNRDEQY
v_gene: TRBV27; j_gene: TRBJ1-1; CDR3aa: ASSSVFNTEAF
v_gene: TRBV28; j_gene: TRBJ1-4; CDR3aa: ASKVVGAPTNEKLF
v_gene: TRBV6-4; j_gene: TRBJ1-4; CDR3aa: ASSEMEGGTTNEKLF
v_gene: TRBV5-1; j_gene: TRBJ2-3; CDR3aa: ASSSGNTDTQY
v_gene: TRBV4-1; j_gene: TRBJ2-7; CDR3aa: ASSQASGGSYEQY
v_gene: TRBV19; j_gene: TRBJ2-1; CDR3aa: ASSIGLAGNEQF
v_gene: TRBV29-1; j_gene: TRBJ1-1; CDR3aa: SVADEGTGRSTEAF
v_gene: TRBV19; j_gene: TRBJ2-2; CDR3aa: ASSMLRFYAGELF
v_gene: TRBV7-2; j_gene: TRBJ2-1; CDR3aa: ASSLDRGAIYNEQF
v_gene: TRBV5-4; j_gene: TRBJ2-7; CDR3aa: ASSLAGSAYSYEQY
v_gene: TRBV5-1; j_gene: TRBJ1-1; CDR3aa: ASSPPRGKNTEAF
v_gene: TRBV7-9; j_gene: TRBJ2-5; CDR3aa: ASRRPGVRETQY
v_gene: TRBV11-2; j_gene: TRBJ2-7; CDR3aa: ASSLAGGPYEQY
v_gene: TRBV28; j_gene: TRBJ1-2; CDR3aa: ASRPVGGPGDGYP
v_gene: TRBV6-1; j_gene: TRBJ1-4; CDR3aa: ASKRGTTNEKLF
v_gene: TRBV27; j_gene: TRBJ2-4; CDR3aa: ASRYLQGAPKNIQY
v_gene: TRBV9; j_gene: -; CDR3aa: ASSAGYGQGLYEQY
v_gene: TRBV6-5; j_gene: TRBJ2-7; CDR3aa: ANPTGAYEQY
v_gene: TRBV10-2; j_gene: TRBJ2-7; CDR3aa: ASSPRDEQY
v_gene: TRBV6-5; j_gene: TRBJ1-1; CDR3aa: ASSPWGDGAEAF
v_gene: TRBV28; j_gene: TRBJ2-3; CDR3aa: ASSLGRGTTDTQY
v_gene: TRBV27; j_gene: TRBJ2-2; CDR3aa: ASTNGQNTGELF
v_gene: TRBV7-2; j_gene: TRBJ1-1; CDR3aa: ASSLGQGANTEAF
v_gene: TRBV19; j_gene: TRBJ1-1; CDR3aa: ASRPYPGSGGTEAF
v_gene: TRBV5-1; j_gene: TRBJ1-2; CDR3aa: ASSLAGEFAYGYP
v_gene: TRBV19; j_gene: TRBJ1-5; CDR3aa: ASGRTGPSNQPQH
v_gene: TRBV5-4; j_gene: TRBJ1-2; CDR3aa: ASSFTTGNYGYT
v_gene: TRBV4-3; j_gene: TRBJ2-1; CDR3aa: ASSQDFQGWGEQF
v_gene: TRBV7-9; j_gene: TRBJ1-2; CDR3aa: ASSPAPQGGSSGYT
v_gene: TRBV7-3; j_gene: TRBJ1-1; CDR3aa: ASSLEGREAF
v_gene: TRBV15; j_gene: TRBJ2-7; CDR3aa: ATSRARRVGYEQY
v_gene: TRBV30; j_gene: TRBJ2-5; CDR3aa: AWSVPETSEETQY
v_gene: TRBV28; j_gene: TRBJ1-1; CDR3aa: ASSLDRVTEAF
v_gene: TRBV7-2; j_gene: TRBJ1-2; CDR3aa: ASSLSRGGYT
v_gene: TRBV29-1; j_gene: TRBJ2-7; CDR3aa: SVEDLFGGSSHEQY
v_gene: TRBV27; j_gene: TRBJ1-1; CDR3aa: ASSLVVNTEAF
v_gene: TRBV28; j_gene: TRBJ1-3; CDR3aa: ASSLVPGGQGNTIY
v_gene: TRBV18; j_gene: TRBJ1-6; CDR3aa: ASSPGTNNSPLH
v_gene: TRBV23-1; j_gene: TRBJ2-4; CDR3aa: ASSQPQTAALGHAIQY
v_gene: TRBV7-9; j_gene: TRBJ2-2; CDR3aa: ASSFPSGGLSGELF
v_gene: TRBV11-3; j_gene: TRBJ2-1; CDR3aa: ASSLDSVAGGQNNEQF
v_gene: TRBV2; j_gene: TRBJ2-3; CDR3aa: ASSDPGLAGETQY
v_gene: TRBV28; j_gene: TRBJ1-2; CDR3aa: ASSPLGQGAPLANYGYT
v_gene: TRBV5-1; j_gene: TRBJ2-4; CDR3aa: ASSPLGDSKNIQY
v_gene: TRBV5-1; j_gene: TRBJ2-3; CDR3aa: ASRSGDTQY
v_gene: TRBV5-5; j_gene: TRBJ1-1; CDR3aa: ASSLGGTMNTEAF
v_gene: TRBV30; j_gene: TRBJ1-5; CDR3aa: ACRDRAGQPQH
v_gene: TRBV9; j_gene: TRBJ1-2; CDR3aa: ASRHEDRAEDYGYP
v_gene: TRBV5-1; j_gene: TRBJ1-2; CDR3aa: ASSLGGQGGYT
v_gene: TRBV7-9; j_gene: TRBJ2-7; CDR3aa: ASSSDIDDRPSSYEQY
v_gene: TRBV5-4; j_gene: TRBJ2-1; CDR3aa: ASSLPPSGPAYNEQF
v_gene: TRBV4-2; j_gene: TRBJ2-5; CDR3aa: ASSQARTSGGETQY